These 4 T cell receptor beta chains originate from one sample sequenced in a study of T cell therapy after organ transplantation. TCRdb's copy holds only in-frame clones and misses some; the assay was immunoSEQ multiplex PCR. The sample carries thousands of clones, roughly four fifths recorded once. These TCRs' antigens remain unknown. The material sequenced was CD8+ T cells from blood, taken before autologous CMV-specific T cell therapy. All receptors come from a human patient who had received a solid organ transplant and had CMV disease.

In DNA, the CDR3 is TGTGCCAGCAGCTCACCGACACTGGGCAAAAACATTCAGTACTTC. Amino acid sequence: CASSSPTLGKNIQYF. The chain joins TRBV7-2 to TRBJ2-4, with D uncertain. This CDR3 spans 15 amino acids. Deletions cut 4 bases from V and 3 bases from J, with 13 bases between. Germline CDR1 SGHTA, CDR2 FQGNSA.

This chain links TRBV4-1 with TRBJ2-5; 8 nucleotides align to TRBD1. CDR1 is MGHRA and CDR2 is YSYEKL in the germline V gene. Germline trimming cut 0 bases from V and 5 bases from J; bases unmatched to any gene: 11. The CDR3 runs 17 residues. This chain's CDR3 is CASSQDPPGGLGETQYF. The CDR3, as DNA: TGCGCCAGCAGCCAAGATCCCCCAGGGGGCCTTGGTGAGACCCAGTACTTC.

With respect to this clone: Germline is not matched at one junction end, which may reflect a read error. The genes are TRBV10-3 and TRBJ1-2, with TRBD1 as a possible D gene (5 bases). This CDR3 region has 15 residues. From germline, CDR1 is ENHRY and CDR2 SYGVKD. CDR3 nucleotides: TGTGCCAGCAGTTACGCGACCGGGACGGCCTATGGCTACACCTTC. This codes for CASSYATGTAYGYTF.

The chain is built from TRBV5-6 and TRBJ1-1, with D possibly being TRBD1 (5 bases). The CDR3 consists of 13 residues. The V end was cut by 0 bases, the J end by 11 bases, with 14 bases between. Germline V gives CDR1 SGHDT, CDR2 YYEEEE. The CDR3 nucleotides are TGTGCCAGCAGCTTGGAAGTTCTAGGGGAGGCTTTCTTT. Amino acids: CASSLEVLGEAFF.